These T cell receptor beta chains were read from a single sample in a study of identifying expanded T cells in peripheral blood. Only in-frame clones appear in the TCRdb table, and some are missing; sequencing was by immunoSEQ multiplex PCR. The sample yields tens of thousands of clones, around 91% seen once. The sequenced sample consisted of blood. The origin of the receptors is a person aged 18 to 70 in good health. CDR3s include the opening cysteine and the closing phenylalanine or tryptophan. Each record gives: D gene, V gene, J gene, clone size, CDR3 DNA, CDR3 protein. A D gene is named only where the DNA matches it firmly. Clone size is not always given. Where it is, it says once, few, many or a class for expanded clones.

.	TRBV7-5	TRBJ2-2	.	TGTGCCAGAAGCTCGAACGGTCCGGGGGAGACGAACACCGGGGAGCTGTTTTTT	CARSSNGPGETNTGELFF
TRBD2	TRBV4-3	TRBJ2-1	.	TGCGCCAGCAGCCAAGGAGCGGGGGGGATATACAATGAGCAGTTCTTC	CASSQGAGGIYNEQFF
TRBD1	TRBV28	TRBJ1-2	.	TGTGCCAGCAGTTGGGGACAGGCCTCCTATGGCTACACCTTC	CASSWGQASYGYTF
TRBD2	TRBV18	TRBJ2-3	once	TGTGCCAGCTCACCGCAATCGCCGACTAGCGGGGGGGCGACAGATACGCAGTATTTT	CASSPQSPTSGGATDTQYF
TRBD1	TRBV6-5	TRBJ1-2	.	TGTGCCAGCAGTCTAGACAGGGGGCGATCCTATGGCTACACCTTC	CASSLDRGRSYGYTF
.	TRBV5-1	TRBJ2-2	.	TGCGCCAGCAGCCCCGGGACTTTTAACACCGGGGAGCTGTTTTTT	CASSPGTFNTGELFF
.	TRBV7-2	TRBJ2-2	.	TGTGCCAGCAGCCTATCTGGGGGTTCTGGCACCGGGGAGCTGTTTTTT	CASSLSGGSGTGELFF
.	TRBV6-5	TRBJ2-2	few	TGTGCCAGCAGTTACCCAGGGACCGGGGAGCTGTTTTTT	CASSYPGTGELFF
.	TRBV27	TRBJ1-5	.	TGTGCCAGCAGTTCCGTCCTGGGGGGTCAGCCCCAGCATTTT	CASSSVLGGQPQHF
.	TRBV18	TRBJ1-3	.	TGTGCCAGCTCACCACGTCCCCAAGAGGCTGGAAACACCATATATTTT	CASSPRPQEAGNTIYF
TRBD2	TRBV19	TRBJ2-3	once	TGTGCCAGTAGTAAGGCCGGGACTATTTTTGAAGATACGCAGTATTTT	CASSKAGTIFEDTQYF
.	TRBV4-1	TRBJ1-3	.	TGCGCCAGCAGCTTGGGTGCAGGGCTAGTCTCTGGAAACACCATATATTTT	CASSLGAGLVSGNTIYF
.	TRBV5-1	TRBJ2-7	.	TGCGCCAGCAGCTGGGACGGCACCTACGAGCAGTACTTC	CASSWDGTYEQYF
.	TRBV19	TRBJ1-2	few	TGTGCCAGTAGTACCACAGACCTCTATGGCTACACCTTC	CASSTTDLYGYTF
.	TRBV9	TRBJ2-1	.	TGTGCCAGCAGCGTATCGACCGCGGGGACACAGAATGAGCAGTTCTTC	CASSVSTAGTQNEQFF
.	TRBV7-9	TRBJ2-3	.	TGTGCCAGCAGCTTACAGGTGGATACGCAGTATTTT	CASSLQVDTQYF
.	TRBV9	TRBJ2-7	.	TGTGCCAGCAGCCAGTCCGGGGGTTTGGGAGAGCAGTACTTC	CASSQSGGLGEQYF
TRBD1	TRBV18	TRBJ2-7	.	TGTGCCAGCTCACCACTGGGACAGGGGGCGACCTACGAGCAGTACTTC	CASSPLGQGATYEQYF
.	TRBV5-6	TRBJ2-2	.	TGTGCCAGCAGCTTAGTGAACACCGGGGAGCTGTTTTTT	CASSLVNTGELFF
TRBD1	TRBV5-1	TRBJ1-2	.	TGCGCCAGCAGCTTGGATCGGACAGGACAGGGCGTCTATGGCTACACCTTC	CASSLDRTGQGVYGYTF
.	TRBV29-1	TRBJ2-3	.	TGCAGCGTTAGGACCTCTGGGGGAGATACGCAGTATTTT	CSVRTSGGDTQYF
TRBD2	TRBV7-3	TRBJ2-3	.	TGTGCCAGCAGCTCCGGAGGGAGGGAAGATACGCAGTATTTT	CASSSGGREDTQYF